This T cell receptor (beta chain) stems from a study of CDR3 diversity in severe acne. TCRdb independently ran MiXCR on the PCR reads; one entry per CDR3 protein. The profile shows about 90,000 distinct CDR3 sequences, 48% of them singletons. This sequence originates from a male donor in good health, serving as a control. Input material: blood.

DNA of the CDR3: TGTGCCACCCGGGGACAGGGGCCCACCTACGAGCAGTACTTC. Its translation is CATRGQGPTYEQYF. The chain uses TRBV24-1 and TRBJ2-7, with 10 bases aligning to TRBD1. The CDR3 extends over 14 amino acids. Germline V CDR1 and CDR2: KGHDR, SFDVKD. V shed 9 bases and J 2 bases; nucleotides not matched to a gene: 6.